One and the same sample provided the 23 T cell receptor beta chains below, sequenced in a study of blood T cell repertoires in COVID-19. The data were produced by immunoSEQ multiplex PCR, yet TCRdb's version contains in-frame clones alone and is incomplete. The data hold 40,000 to 55,000 clones, with over 90% observed a single time. The sequenced sample consisted of peripheral blood. The receptor set was obtained from a human donor in a cohort sampled during active COVID-19.

This clone has just one count. V usage is TRBV29-1 and J usage is TRBJ2-1; 9 bases are a match to TRBD2. Germline lookup yields CDR1 SQVTM and CDR2 ANQGSEA. This CDR3 region has 15 residues. Losses at the gene ends were 7 bases for V and 7 bases for J; bases not matched to a gene: 14. CDR3 sequence (DNA): TGCAGCGCCGAGAGGGCGCGGGAGGGCCAGAATGAGCAGTTCTTC. It encodes CSAERAREGQNEQFF.

This chain connects TRBV27 to TRBJ1-1, with TRBD1 matching over 8 bases. After removal of 0 bases from V and 1 base from J, the junction contained 1 base not matched to a gene. The CDR3 runs 15 residues. The germline V gene encodes CDR1 MNHEY and CDR2 SMNVEV (reference sequence). The CDR3 protein is CASSLSGTGNTEAFF. The CDR3 DNA follows: TGTGCCAGCAGTTTATCCGGGACAGGGAACACTGAAGCTTTCTTT.

The chain combines TRBV5-1 with TRBJ2-3, with TRBD1 as a possible D gene (5 bases). Germline V lookup: CDR1 SGHRS, CDR2 YFSETQ. The CDR3 totals 12 residues. Trimming took off 4 bases at V and 5 bases at J, with 8 bases between the two ends. CDR3 sequence reads: CASSLQGDTQYF. DNA for the CDR3: TGCGCCAGCAGCCTCCAGGGAGATACGCAGTATTTT.

V and J are TRBV25-1 and TRBJ1-1; a weak D match, TRBD1 (6 bases). Trimming stripped 4 bases from V and 3 bases from J, with 9 bases between. Germline V gives CDR1 MGHDK, CDR2 SYGVNS. The CDR3 loop spans 13 amino acids. This CDR3 is CASSGQEYTEAFF. CDR3 sequence (DNA): TGTGCCAGCAGTGGACAGGAATACACTGAAGCTTTCTTT.

V usage is TRBV28 and J usage is TRBJ1-6; D gene unclear. The CDR3 is made up of 14 amino acids. Germline-derived CDR1 and CDR2 are MDHEN and SYDVKM. Trimming took 5 bases from V and 5 from J, leaving 10 bases between them. The CDR3 nucleotides are TGTGCCAGCAGTGTATTAGTTAATAATTCACCCCTCCACTTT. The encoded protein is CASSVLVNNSPLHF.

This clone was detected once. This chain connects TRBV14 to TRBJ1-1; TRBD1 might be the D (6 bases). CDR1 SGHDN and CDR2 FVKESK come from the germline V gene. Trimming pared 4 bases from V and 7 bases from J, leaving 16 bases between. The CDR3 covers 14 residues. CDR3 residues: CASSLGGGAGEAFF. The CDR3 nucleotides read TGTGCCAGCAGCCTCGGCGGGGGGGCTGGTGAAGCTTTCTTT.

The chain recombines TRBV7-3 with TRBJ1-5; TRBD1 aligns across 7 bases. J lost 4 bases, V lost 5 bases, and 2 bases had no gene match. The CDR3 spans 13 residues. Germline V gene lookup returns CDR1 SGHTA and CDR2 FQGTGA. The CDR3: CASSEGANQPQHF. In DNA form, the CDR3 reads TGTGCCAGCAGCGAGGGGGCAAATCAGCCCCAGCATTTT.

The rearrangement uses TRBV18 and TRBJ2-1; 13 nucleotides match TRBD2. Germline CDR1 reads KGHSH; CDR2 reads LQKENI. The V and J ends lost 2 bases and 6 bases, in that order; junction bases with no gene match: 10. The CDR3 extends over 18 amino acids. This chain's CDR3 is CASSPTSGGAGQLNEQFF. For the CDR3, the DNA is TGTGCCAGCTCACCAACTAGCGGGGGGGCTGGTCAGCTCAATGAGCAGTTCTTC.

The rearrangement uses TRBV12-2 and TRBJ1-5. TRBV12-2 is designated a pseudogene. The CDR3 contains 18 residues. The CDR3 sequence is CASRPLPFWGVVNQPQHF. CDR3 bases: TGTGCAAGTCGCCCGTTACCTTTCTGGGGGGTGGTCAATCAGCCCCAGCATTTT.

The CDR3 protein is CASSRRTGAEETQYF. CDR3 DNA sequence: TGTGCCAGTAGCCGCAGGACAGGGGCGGAAGAGACCCAGTACTTC. This chain joins TRBV19 and TRBJ2-5; 9 bases map to TRBD1. Germline V lookup: CDR1 LNHDA, CDR2 SQIVND (reference sequence). V was clipped by 6 bases and J by 3 bases; unmatched bases: 8. The CDR3 totals 15 residues.

This rearrangement joins TRBV4-2 to TRBJ2-2, with 7 positions matching TRBD1. The CDR3 is 16 residues long. Per the germline V gene, CDR1 is LGHNA and CDR2 is YNFKEQ. The J segment lost 0 bases and the V segment lost 4 bases, leaving 5 bases of the junction unmatched. The CDR3, as DNA: TGTGCCAGCAGCCCACGACAGGGTACGAACACCGGGGAGCTGTTTTTT. It specifies CASSPRQGTNTGELFF.

The V and J genes are TRBV6-2 or TRBV6-3 and TRBJ2-1, with TRBD2 matching 7 bases. V shed 6 bases and J 6 bases; nucleotides not matched to a gene: 2. CDR3 length: 12 amino acids. Germline assignment: CDR1 MNHEY and CDR2 SVGEGT. The CDR3 spells CASSGGINEQFF. DNA for the CDR3: TGTGCCAGCAGCGGGGGGATCAATGAGCAGTTCTTC.

The chain is built from TRBV19 and TRBJ2-2; no firm D call. Trimming stripped 7 bases from V and 7 bases from J, with 4 bases between. The germline V gene encodes CDR1 LNHDA and CDR2 SQIVND (reference sequence). The CDR3 length is 10 residues. The chain's CDR3 is CASKHGELFF. The CDR3 DNA is TGTGCCAGTAAGCACGGGGAGCTGTTTTTT.

V is TRBV5-1 and J is TRBJ1-1; D possibly corresponds to TRBD1 (6 bases). Trimming shortened V by 4 bases and J by 2 bases, and 9 bases separated the two germline ends. The length of the CDR3 is 13 residues. Germline CDR1 and CDR2: SGHRS and YFSETQ. The CDR3 sequence is CASSQGQNTEAFF. For the CDR3, the DNA is TGCGCCAGCAGCCAGGGACAAAACACTGAAGCTTTCTTT.

The chain has TRBV7-6 and TRBJ1-2, with TRBD1 identical over 9 bases. The CDR3 covers 16 residues. Losses at the gene ends were 4 bases for V and 3 bases for J; bases not matched to a gene: 9. CDR1 SGHVS and CDR2 FNYEAQ come from the germline V gene. The CDR3 DNA is TGTGCCAGCAGCTCTCTTGAGACAGGGGGGGACTATGGCTACACCTTC. It yields the protein CASSSLETGGDYGYTF.

The V call is TRBV20-1, the J call TRBJ1-2; D might be TRBD1 (5 bases). This CDR3 region has 13 residues. Germline V gene lookup returns CDR1 DFQATT and CDR2 SNEGSKA (reference sequence). Trimming took off 3 bases at V and 5 bases at J, with 13 bases between the two ends. CDR3 in DNA: TGCAGTGCTAGTACGCCAGGGTGGTATGGCTACACCTTC. Its protein product is CSASTPGWYGYTF.

The count of this clone is one. Germline and junction disagree at one end, which may indicate a read error. V is TRBV18 and J is TRBJ2-1; 9 positions agree with TRBD2. In germline, CDR1 is KGHSH, CDR2 LQKENI. The CDR3 spans 16 residues. The CDR3 nucleotides are TGTGCCAGTTCACTTGTGTTCGCGGGAGGGATAAATGAGCAGTTCTTC. This translates into CASSLVFAGGINEQFF.

V and J are TRBV28 and TRBJ1-1; D gene uncertain. CDR1 and CDR2 from the germline V gene are MDHEN and SYDVKM. V was clipped by 5 bases and J by 7 bases, with 8 bases between them. The CDR3 has 11 amino acids. CDR3 nucleotide sequence: TGTGCCAGCAGTGACTTAAGTGAAGCTTTCTTT. Translation: CASSDLSEAFF.

The chain combines TRBV18 with TRBJ1-3; the D gene is possibly TRBD1 (5 bases). V lost 3 bases, J lost 0 bases, and 15 bases lay in between. The germline CDR1 and CDR2 sequences are KGHSH and LQKENI. This CDR3 region has 17 residues. Here the CDR3 reads CASSPRPQANSGNTIYF. The CDR3 nucleotides read TGTGCCAGCTCACCGAGACCACAGGCGAACTCTGGAAACACCATATATTTT. Full variable domain (remainder filled in from reference TRBV18 and TRBJ1-3): NAGVMQNPRHLVRRRGQEARLRCSPMKGHSHVYWYRQLPEEGLKFMVYLQKENIIDESGMPKERFSAEFPKEGPSILRIQQVVRGDSAAYFCASSPRPQANSGNTIYFGEGSWLTVV.

This rearrangement joins TRBV27 to TRBJ2-7; possible D gene TRBD2, 5 bases. Germline-derived CDR1 and CDR2 are MNHEY and SMNVEV (reference sequence). Trimming removed 2 bases from V and 0 bases from J, with 11 bases in between. CDR3 size: 15 residues. The CDR3 DNA follows: TGTGCCAGCAGTTTACTGAGGGAACGCTCCTACGAGCAGTACTTC. Translation: CASSLLRERSYEQYF.

V is TRBV21-1 and J is TRBJ2-1; TRBD2, the table's D call, lacks a check against the DNA. TRBV21-1 is a pseudogene segment. This CDR3 contains 18 residues. CDR3 bases: TGTGCCAGCAGCATCCTCCCCCGGGGGTCGAGATTGCGCGATGAGCAGTTCTTC. Its translation: CASSILPRGSRLRDEQFF.

This chain connects TRBV6-6 to TRBJ1-1; 7 nucleotides match TRBD1. The germline CDR1 and CDR2 sequences are MNHNY and SVGAGI (reference sequence). V was clipped by 6 bases and J by 2 bases; unmatched bases: 9. The CDR3 consists of 15 residues. For the CDR3, the DNA is TGTGCCAGCAGCAAATTCGACAGGGACAACACTGAAGCTTTCTTT. The encoded protein is CASSKFDRDNTEAFF.

The V gene is TRBV14, the J gene TRBJ2-7; TRBD1 matches 7 bases. Germline assignment: CDR1 SGHDN and CDR2 FVKESK. This CDR3 has 15 residues. The J segment lost 4 bases and the V segment lost 3 bases, leaving 9 bases of the junction unmatched. The CDR3 nucleotides read TGTGCCAGCAGCCAGACGGACAGGCTCGGATACGAGCAGTACTTC. Amino acids: CASSQTDRLGYEQYF.